The rows below give T cell receptor beta chains drawn from one sample of a study of blood T cell repertoires in COVID-19. Assay: immunoSEQ multiplex PCR; the TCRdb copy retains only in-frame clones and omits some. This table holds around 150,000 clones, approximately 80% found once. Sample: peripheral blood. All receptors derive from a man aged 60 to 75 who had recovered from COVID-19. CDR3s leave out the opening cysteine and the closing phenylalanine or tryptophan. Fields, in order: V gene, J gene, CDR3 protein.

V gene: TRBV18
J gene: TRBJ1-1
CDR3 protein: ASSPQTGGNTEAF

V gene: TRBV19
J gene: TRBJ2-4
CDR3 protein: ASSNYEGAEAKNIQY

V gene: TRBV7-9
J gene: TRBJ1-4
CDR3 protein: ASSLGGNEEKLF

V gene: TRBV20-1
J gene: TRBJ1-5
CDR3 protein: SASRGNSNQPQH

V gene: TRBV6-2/TRBV6-3
J gene: TRBJ1-6
CDR3 protein: ASSRLGGNSPLH

V gene: TRBV29-1
J gene: TRBJ2-4
CDR3 protein: SVGTRDSQNIQY

V gene: TRBV7-2
J gene: TRBJ2-7
CDR3 protein: ASSSTGPHEQY

V gene: TRBV28
J gene: TRBJ1-1
CDR3 protein: ASVSFGVEAF

V gene: TRBV28
J gene: TRBJ2-1
CDR3 protein: ASHTGTSGLNEQF

V gene: TRBV29-1
J gene: TRBJ2-7
CDR3 protein: SFVTQAYEQY

V gene: TRBV5-4
J gene: TRBJ1-4
CDR3 protein: ASSFGTGGDDEKLF

V gene: TRBV24-1
J gene: TRBJ2-2
CDR3 protein: ATSDNSGGGTGELF

V gene: TRBV2
J gene: TRBJ1-1
CDR3 protein: ASRETGENTEAF

V gene: TRBV5-1
J gene: TRBJ2-3
CDR3 protein: ASSLEPSGGAGTDTQY

V gene: TRBV11-3
J gene: TRBJ2-7
CDR3 protein: ASSPGTGGFYEQY

V gene: TRBV2
J gene: TRBJ1-1
CDR3 protein: ASSESHTGGTEAF

V gene: TRBV7-3
J gene: TRBJ2-3
CDR3 protein: ASSLEGRGGTDTQY

V gene: TRBV6-5
J gene: TRBJ1-1
CDR3 protein: ASWTEANTEAF

V gene: TRBV5-4
J gene: TRBJ1-2
CDR3 protein: ASNSEGHSYGYT

V gene: TRBV7-9
J gene: TRBJ1-4
CDR3 protein: ASSSLAYATNEKLF

V gene: TRBV7-3
J gene: TRBJ1-1
CDR3 protein: ASSPDRELRAF

V gene: TRBV5-1
J gene: TRBJ1-1
CDR3 protein: ASSGTQGGGTEAF

V gene: TRBV7-6
J gene: TRBJ2-1
CDR3 protein: ASSPNPSGRADNEQF

V gene: TRBV7-2
J gene: TRBJ2-5
CDR3 protein: ASRPPRTGGVETQY

V gene: TRBV30
J gene: TRBJ1-2
CDR3 protein: ALEKGTRRDYT

V gene: TRBV2
J gene: TRBJ1-4
CDR3 protein: ASSDDSGKKLF

V gene: TRBV5-1
J gene: TRBJ2-7
CDR3 protein: ASSTGQGQDEQY

V gene: TRBV28
J gene: TRBJ1-2
CDR3 protein: ASSLDPRVYGYT

V gene: TRBV6-6
J gene: TRBJ2-5
CDR3 protein: ASSPGQETQY

V gene: TRBV24-1
J gene: TRBJ2-2
CDR3 protein: ATRGRPYMDGSTGELF

V gene: TRBV28
J gene: TRBJ2-7
CDR3 protein: ASSTPLTGRNEQY

V gene: TRBV12-5
J gene: TRBJ1-2
CDR3 protein: ASGLQGAGYT

V gene: TRBV19
J gene: TRBJ2-7
CDR3 protein: ATKDSDSSYEQY

V gene: TRBV3-1/TRBV3-2
J gene: TRBJ1-3
CDR3 protein: ASSPGTGTTSGNTIY

V gene: TRBV6-6
J gene: TRBJ1-2
CDR3 protein: ASSPGTGSYGYT

V gene: TRBV11-3
J gene: TRBJ2-1
CDR3 protein: ASSRTGASYNEQF

V gene: TRBV11-2
J gene: TRBJ1-2
CDR3 protein: ASSSTGRYGYT

V gene: TRBV7-2
J gene: TRBJ2-3
CDR3 protein: ASSGLASTDTQY

V gene: TRBV30
J gene: TRBJ1-4
CDR3 protein: AWSVTAGNKKLF

V gene: TRBV11-2
J gene: TRBJ2-7
CDR3 protein: ASSQGQIPNEQY

V gene: TRBV11-2
J gene: TRBJ2-2
CDR3 protein: ASSRDRVGGELF